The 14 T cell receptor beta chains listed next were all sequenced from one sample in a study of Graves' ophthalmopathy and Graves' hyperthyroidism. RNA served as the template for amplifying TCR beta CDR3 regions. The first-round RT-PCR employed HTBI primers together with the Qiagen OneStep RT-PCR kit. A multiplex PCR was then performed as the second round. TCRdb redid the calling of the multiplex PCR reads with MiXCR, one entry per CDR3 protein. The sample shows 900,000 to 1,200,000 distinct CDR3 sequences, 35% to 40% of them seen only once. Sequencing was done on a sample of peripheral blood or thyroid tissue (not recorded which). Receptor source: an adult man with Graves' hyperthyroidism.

CDR3 residues: CASRTEDSNQPQHF. DNA of the CDR3: TGTGCCAGTAGGACAGAAGATAGCAATCAGCCCCAGCATTTT. J is TRBJ1-5 and V is TRBV19, with D perhaps matching TRBD1 (5 bases). This CDR3 has 14 amino acids. Germline lookup yields CDR1 LNHDA and CDR2 SQIVND (reference sequence). Trimming took off 6 bases at V and 0 bases at J, with 9 bases between the two ends.

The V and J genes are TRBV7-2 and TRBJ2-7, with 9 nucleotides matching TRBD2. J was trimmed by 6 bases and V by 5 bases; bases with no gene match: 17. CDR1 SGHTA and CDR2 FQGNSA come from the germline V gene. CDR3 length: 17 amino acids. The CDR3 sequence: CASSQIVGSGRLGEQYF. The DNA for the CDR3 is TGTGCCAGCAGCCAGATAGTTGGGAGCGGGAGGCTTGGCGAGCAGTACTTC.

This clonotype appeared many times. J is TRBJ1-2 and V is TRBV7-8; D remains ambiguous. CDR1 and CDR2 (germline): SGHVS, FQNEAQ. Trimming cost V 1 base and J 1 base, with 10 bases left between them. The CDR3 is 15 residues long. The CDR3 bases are TGTGCCAGCAGCTTAGGCGTAGGGAGTAACTATGGCTACACCTTC. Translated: CASSLGVGSNYGYTF. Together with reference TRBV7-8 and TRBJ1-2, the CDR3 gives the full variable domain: GAGVSQSPRYKVAKRGQDVALRCDPISGHVSLFWYQQALGQGPEFLTYFQNEAQLDKSGLPSDRFFAERPEGSVSTLKIQRTQQEDSAVYLCASSLGVGSNYGYTFGSGTRLTVV.

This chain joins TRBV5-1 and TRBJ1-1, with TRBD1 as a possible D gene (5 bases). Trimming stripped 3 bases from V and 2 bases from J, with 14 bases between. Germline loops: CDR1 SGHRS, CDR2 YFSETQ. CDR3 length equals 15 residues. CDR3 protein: CASSYRQSFNTEAFF. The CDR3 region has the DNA TGCGCCAGCAGCTATAGACAGTCATTTAACACTGAAGCTTTCTTT.

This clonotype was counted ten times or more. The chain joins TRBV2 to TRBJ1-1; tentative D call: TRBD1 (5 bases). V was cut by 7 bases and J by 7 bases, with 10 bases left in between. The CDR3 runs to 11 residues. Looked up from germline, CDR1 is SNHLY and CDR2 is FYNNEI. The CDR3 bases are TGTGCCAGCATTGGGGGTGTTGAAGCTTTCTTT. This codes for CASIGGVEAFF.

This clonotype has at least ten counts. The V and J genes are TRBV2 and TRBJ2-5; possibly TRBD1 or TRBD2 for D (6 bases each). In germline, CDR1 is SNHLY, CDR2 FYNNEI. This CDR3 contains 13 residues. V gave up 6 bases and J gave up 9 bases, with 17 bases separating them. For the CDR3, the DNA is TGTGCCAGCAGAGCAGGACCGGAGGGGGCCCAGTACTTC. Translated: CASRAGPEGAQYF.

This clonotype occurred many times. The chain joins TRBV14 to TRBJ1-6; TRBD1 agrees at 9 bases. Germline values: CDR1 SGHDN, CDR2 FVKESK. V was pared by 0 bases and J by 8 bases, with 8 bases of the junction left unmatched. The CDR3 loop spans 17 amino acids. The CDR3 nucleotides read TGTGCCAGCAGCCAAGAGGGGCGAAGGACAGGGGATTCACCCCTCCACTTT. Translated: CASSQEGRRTGDSPLHF.

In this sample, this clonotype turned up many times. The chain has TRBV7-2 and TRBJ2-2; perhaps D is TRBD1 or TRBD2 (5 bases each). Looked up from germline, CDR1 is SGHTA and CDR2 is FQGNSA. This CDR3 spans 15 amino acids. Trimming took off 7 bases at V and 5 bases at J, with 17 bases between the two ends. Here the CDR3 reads CASTPIGGRTGELFF. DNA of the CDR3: TGTGCCAGCACCCCGATTGGGGGTAGAACCGGGGAGCTGTTTTTT.

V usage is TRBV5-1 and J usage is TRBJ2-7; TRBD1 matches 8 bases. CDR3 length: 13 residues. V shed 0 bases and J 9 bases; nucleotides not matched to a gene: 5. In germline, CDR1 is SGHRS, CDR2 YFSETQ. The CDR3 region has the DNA TGCGCCAGCAGCTTGGAACAGGGGGACGGGCAGTACTTC. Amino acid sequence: CASSLEQGDGQYF.

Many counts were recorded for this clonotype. As DNA, the CDR3 is TGCAGCGTTGTTCTGAGTGGGACATCCCGAAACTACGAGCAGTACTTC. Its translation is CSVVLSGTSRNYEQYF. The chain combines TRBV29-1 with TRBJ2-7; a weak D match, TRBD1 (6 bases). This CDR3 region has 16 residues. Germline CDR1 is SQVTM and CDR2 is ANQGSEA. The V end lost 4 bases, the J end lost 3 bases, and 22 bases lay between the germline ends.

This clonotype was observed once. CDR3 in DNA: TGTGCCACCAGCAGCCACAGCCTGACAGGGGCCTACGAGCAGTACTTC. Its translation: CATSSHSLTGAYEQYF. The J gene is TRBJ2-7, the V gene TRBV15, with 8 bases aligning to TRBD1. The germline CDR1 and CDR2 sequences are LNHNV and YYDKDF (reference sequence). The V and J ends lost 3 bases and 2 bases, in that order; junction bases with no gene match: 9. This CDR3 contains 16 residues. The variable domain in full, with the rest retrieved from reference TRBV15 and TRBJ2-7, is DAMVIQNPRYQVTQFGKPVTLSCSQTLNHNVMYWYQQKSSQAPKLLFHYYDKDFNNEADTPDNFQSRRPNTSFCFLDIRSPGLGDTAMYLCATSSHSLTGAYEQYFGPGTRLTVT.

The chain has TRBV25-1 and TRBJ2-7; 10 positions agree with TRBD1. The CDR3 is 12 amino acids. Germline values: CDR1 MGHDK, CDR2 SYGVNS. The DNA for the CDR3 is TGTGCTAGAGTGGGGACAGGGGACGAGCAGTACTTC. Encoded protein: CARVGTGDEQYF.

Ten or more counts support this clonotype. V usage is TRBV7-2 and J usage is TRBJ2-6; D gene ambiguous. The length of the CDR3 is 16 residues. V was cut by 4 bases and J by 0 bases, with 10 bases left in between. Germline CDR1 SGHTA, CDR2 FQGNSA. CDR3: CASSSPGSSGANVLTF. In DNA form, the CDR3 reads TGTGCCAGCAGCTCTCCCGGGTCCTCTGGGGCCAACGTCCTGACTTTC.

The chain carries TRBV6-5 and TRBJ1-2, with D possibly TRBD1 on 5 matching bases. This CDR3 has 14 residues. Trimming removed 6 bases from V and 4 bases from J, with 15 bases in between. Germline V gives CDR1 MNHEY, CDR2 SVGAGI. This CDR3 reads CASSPLGGRYGYTF. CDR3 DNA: TGTGCCAGCAGCCCTCTCGGGGGACGCTATGGCTACACCTTC.